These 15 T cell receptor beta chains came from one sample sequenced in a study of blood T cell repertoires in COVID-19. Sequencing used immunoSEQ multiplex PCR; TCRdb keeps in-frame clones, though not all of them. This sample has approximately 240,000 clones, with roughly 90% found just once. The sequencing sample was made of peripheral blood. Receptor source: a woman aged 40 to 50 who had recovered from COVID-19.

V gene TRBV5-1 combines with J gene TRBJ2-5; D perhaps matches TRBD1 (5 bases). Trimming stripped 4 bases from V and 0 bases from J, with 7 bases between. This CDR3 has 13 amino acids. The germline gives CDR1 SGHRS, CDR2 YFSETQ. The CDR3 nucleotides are TGCGCCAGCAGCATCAGGGACCAAGAGACCCAGTACTTC. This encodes CASSIRDQETQYF. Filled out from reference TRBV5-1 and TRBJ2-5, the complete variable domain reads KAGVTQTPRYLIKTRGQQVTLSCSPISGHRSVSWYQQTPGQGLQFLFEYFSETQRNKGNFPGRFSGRQFSNSRSEMNVSTLELGDSALYLCASSIRDQETQYFGPGTRLLVL.

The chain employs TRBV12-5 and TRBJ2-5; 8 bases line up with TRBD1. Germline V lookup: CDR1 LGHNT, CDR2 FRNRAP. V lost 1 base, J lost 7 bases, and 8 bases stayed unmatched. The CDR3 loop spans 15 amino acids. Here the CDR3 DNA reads TGTGCTAGTGGTTTGGAGGCAGGGGGCGTGGGGACCCAGTACTTC. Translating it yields CASGLEAGGVGTQYF.

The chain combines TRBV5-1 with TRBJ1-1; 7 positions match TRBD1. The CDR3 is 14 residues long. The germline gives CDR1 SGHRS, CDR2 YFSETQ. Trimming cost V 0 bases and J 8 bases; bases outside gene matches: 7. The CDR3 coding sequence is TGCGCCAGCAGCTTGGGACAGGGAACCCAAGAAGCTTTCTTT. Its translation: CASSLGQGTQEAFF.

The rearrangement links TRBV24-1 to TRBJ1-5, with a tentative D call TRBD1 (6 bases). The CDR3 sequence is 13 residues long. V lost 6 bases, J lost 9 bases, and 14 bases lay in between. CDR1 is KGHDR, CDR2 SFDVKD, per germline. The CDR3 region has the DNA TGTGCCACCAGTTCTGACAGGCTAAGGCCCCAGCATTTT. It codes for CATSSDRLRPQHF.

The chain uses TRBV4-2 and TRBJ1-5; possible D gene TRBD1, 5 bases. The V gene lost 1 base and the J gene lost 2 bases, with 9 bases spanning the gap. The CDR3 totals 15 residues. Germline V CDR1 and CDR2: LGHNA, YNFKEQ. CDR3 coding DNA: TGTGCCAGCAGCCAAGCCACACAGGGCAATCAGCCCCAGCATTTT. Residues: CASSQATQGNQPQHF.

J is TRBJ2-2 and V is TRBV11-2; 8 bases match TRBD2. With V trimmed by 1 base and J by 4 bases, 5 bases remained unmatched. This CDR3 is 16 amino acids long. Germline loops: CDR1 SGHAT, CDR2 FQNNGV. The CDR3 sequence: CASSLGSAGGTGELFF. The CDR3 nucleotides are TGTGCCAGCAGCTTAGGGTCGGCGGGAGGCACCGGGGAGCTGTTTTTT.

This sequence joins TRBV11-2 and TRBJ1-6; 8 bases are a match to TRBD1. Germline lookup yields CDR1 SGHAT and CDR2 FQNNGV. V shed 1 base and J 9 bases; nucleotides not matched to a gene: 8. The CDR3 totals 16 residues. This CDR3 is CASSLGQGAWGSPLHF. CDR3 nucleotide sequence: TGTGCCAGCAGCTTAGGGCAGGGGGCTTGGGGTTCACCCCTCCACTTT.

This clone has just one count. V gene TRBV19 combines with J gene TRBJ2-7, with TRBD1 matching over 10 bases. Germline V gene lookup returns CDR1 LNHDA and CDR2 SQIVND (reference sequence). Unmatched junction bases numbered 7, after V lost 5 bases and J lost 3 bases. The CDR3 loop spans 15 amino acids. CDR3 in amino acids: CASSLTGTGDYEQYF. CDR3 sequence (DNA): TGTGCCAGTAGTCTAACCGGGACAGGGGACTACGAGCAGTACTTC. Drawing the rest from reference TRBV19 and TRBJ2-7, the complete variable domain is DGGITQSPKYLFRKEGQNVTLSCEQNLNHDAMYWYRQDPGQGLRLIYYSQIVNDFQKGDIAEGYSVSREKKESFPLTVTSAQKNPTAFYLCASSLTGTGDYEQYFGPGTRLTVT.

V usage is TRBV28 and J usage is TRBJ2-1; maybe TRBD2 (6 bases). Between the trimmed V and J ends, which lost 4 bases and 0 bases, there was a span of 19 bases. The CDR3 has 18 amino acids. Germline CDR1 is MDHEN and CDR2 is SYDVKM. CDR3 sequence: CASSSRTYSGSSYNEQFF. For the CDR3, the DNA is TGTGCCAGCAGTTCAAGAACCTATAGCGGAAGCTCCTACAATGAGCAGTTCTTC.

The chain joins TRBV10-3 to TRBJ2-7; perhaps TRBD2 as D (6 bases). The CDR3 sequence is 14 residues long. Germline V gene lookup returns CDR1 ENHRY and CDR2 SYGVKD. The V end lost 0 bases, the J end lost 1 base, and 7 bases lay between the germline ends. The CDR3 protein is CAISESAGSYEQYF. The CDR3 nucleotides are TGTGCCATCAGTGAGTCGGCGGGATCCTACGAGCAGTACTTC.

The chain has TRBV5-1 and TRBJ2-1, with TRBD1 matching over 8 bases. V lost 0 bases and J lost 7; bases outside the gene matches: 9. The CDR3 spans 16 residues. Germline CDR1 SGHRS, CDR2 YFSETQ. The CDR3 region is CASSLAGQGLRNEQFF. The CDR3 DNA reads TGCGCCAGCAGCTTGGCCGGACAGGGCCTACGGAATGAGCAGTTCTTC.

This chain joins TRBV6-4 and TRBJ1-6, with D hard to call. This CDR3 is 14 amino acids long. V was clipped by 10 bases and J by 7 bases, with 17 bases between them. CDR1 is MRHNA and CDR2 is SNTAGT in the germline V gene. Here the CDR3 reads CATTWAVLNSPLHF. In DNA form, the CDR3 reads TGTGCCACCACTTGGGCAGTACTGAATTCACCCCTCCACTTT.

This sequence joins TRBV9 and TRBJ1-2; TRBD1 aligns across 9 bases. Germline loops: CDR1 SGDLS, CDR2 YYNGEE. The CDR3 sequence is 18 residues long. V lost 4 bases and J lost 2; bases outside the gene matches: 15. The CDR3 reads CASSPLRQGGSRNYGYTF. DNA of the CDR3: TGTGCCAGCAGCCCCCTCAGACAGGGGGGCAGTAGGAACTATGGCTACACCTTC.

The CDR3 DNA reads as TGTGCCACCAGCAGAGACCCCGGGACTAGAAGGGAGACCCAGTACTTC. This sequence encodes CATSRDPGTRRETQYF. This chain joins TRBV15 and TRBJ2-5, with 8 bases identical to TRBD2. After removal of 0 bases from V and 5 bases from J, the junction contained 8 bases not matched to a gene. The CDR3 runs 16 residues. From germline, CDR1 is LNHNV and CDR2 YYDKDF (reference sequence).

The CDR3: CAISESAGTSGSYEQYF. The CDR3 DNA sequence: TGTGCCATCAGTGAGTCTGCCGGGACTAGCGGGAGTTACGAGCAGTACTTC. The V call is TRBV10-3, the J call TRBJ2-7, with 14 bases aligning to TRBD2. V shed 0 bases and J 4 bases; nucleotides not matched to a gene: 5. The germline V gene has CDR1 ENHRY and CDR2 SYGVKD. The CDR3 is 17 residues long.